What follows describes a single TCR beta chain. In its sample, this clone was seen once. There is no known antigen for this receptor. No much larger clonotype is one base removed from it; base qualities were not supplied. These data belong to a study of T cell responses to AZD1222 COVID-19 vaccine (dated by TCRdb to the early 2020s). Background on the whole study: Because spike-specific TCR depth and breadth did not differ between the two schedules, AZD1222 recipients who got a second dose at roughly 4 weeks were pooled with those who got a second dose at roughly 12 weeks. A total of 230 or so trial participants underwent TCR sequencing, of whom around 200 received two doses of AZD1222 and around 26 received two doses of the MenACWY control vaccine. Trial participants were enrolled by age into subgroups of 18-55, 56-69 and 70-plus years, and about 150, 27 and 61 TCR-sequenced participants, respectively, were included in these subgroups. Study-wide findings and limitations: Epitopes outside the regions mutated in the B.1.351 and B.1.1.7 variants were reportedly recognized by nearly half of the unique spike-specific TCRs. A significant rise in spike-specific TCR breadth and depth was observed after two AZD1222 doses relative to day 0 and relative to MenACWY recipients. No day 14 peak-response samples were available, so repertoires were characterized only after the peak T cell response. Participants were mostly white British, with more females than males. The authors suggested clonal diversity may have been underestimated. Conclusions about previously exposed vaccinees are limited because only six or seven AZD1222 recipients were SARS-CoV-2 seropositive at baseline. The 56-69-year group was small, and its depth increase did not reach significance, likely because of low power. The whole spike protein was spanned by vaccine-associated CD4 TCRs, and dominant responses were seen in regions 160-218 and 743-854.

The CDR3 goes from the cysteine to the phenylalanine over 15 residues. Kept here is only the CDR3 DNA, which spans 45 bases and is read in frame from base 1. Per the germline V gene, SGHAT is the CDR1 and FQNNGV is the CDR2. Between the V and J ends, shortened by 2 bases and 8 bases respectively, the junction contains 16 bases. The CDR3 regions of human TCRbeta chains were subjected to immunosequencing. In the paper's pipeline: TCRs in the repertoires were compared against a reference library of SARS-CoV-2-specific TCRs that had been generated with the MIRA antigen-specificity platform. Breadth was defined as the fraction of unique TCRs that were SARS-CoV-2-associated. Depth was defined as the fraction of total T cells that were SARS-CoV-2-associated. Each spike-specific TCR was assigned to its reactive spike region and to a CD4 or CD8 class using the MIRA data. Log10-transformed breadth and depth values were compared by one-way ANOVA with Sidak's multiple comparisons tests. TCRdb obtained this table from immuneACCESS and retained in-frame rearrangements with V and J assigned. These tables miss some clones; where compared with another copy, unresolved V genes account for less than half of the shortfall, and the remainder is unexplained. Clone size and the V and J calls come from that table; the DNA yielded D and trimming. The table for this sample lists about 200,000 clones; almost 90% of them were counted only once. The ten top clones hold roughly 8% of the sample.

The time point label here, explained by the study, means: baseline before first vaccination. Vaccinee samples were obtained from the UK trials COV001 and COV002, which included a single-blind randomized controlled phase 2/3 trial of AZD1222 (ChAdOx1 nCoV-19) in healthy adults. For TCRbeta chain sequencing, PBMC samples were collected from trial participants at day 0 and at day 28 after the second dose. Sequenced material: peripheral blood, taken on day 0 of AZD1222 vaccination. The source of this sequence is an adult in good health. This chain joins TRBV11-2 to TRBJ1-3, with no confidently assigned D gene. In nucleotide form, the sequence is TGTGCCAGCAGCTTATTAGGGCCTTCCGGAGACACCATATATTTT. This translates into CASSLLGPSGDTIYF. Where the CDR3 stops, the reference TRBV11-2 and TRBJ1-3 genes take over; the full variable domain is EAGVAQSPRYKIIEKRQSVAFWCNPISGHATLYWYQQILGQGPKLLIQFQNNGVVDDSQLPKDRFSAERLKGVDSTLKIQPAKLEDSAVYLCASSLLGPSGDTIYFGEGSWLTVV.